The rows below give T cell receptor beta chains drawn from one sample of a study of patients and donors after allogeneic stem cell transplantation. TCRdb re-called the RT-PCR reads through MiXCR, storing one row per CDR3 protein. This sample carries about a million distinct CDR3 sequences, 15% to 20% of them seen once, and the ten largest clones take roughly 6%. Sequencing was carried out using blood, either unsorted or a sorted T cell fraction (not recorded which). These receptors all stem from a human donor who was either an allogeneic HSCT recipient or a stem cell or donor lymphocyte infusion donor (not recorded which). It is not recorded whose cells these are; they may come from a transplant donor. The conserved cysteine and the conserved F or W are not part of the CDR3 here. Each record gives: J gene, clone size, V gene, CDR3 protein. Size values are once, few and many counts, or a class for expanded clones, and some rows have none.

J: TRBJ2-7
size: .
V: TRBV6-5
CDR3: ASSYGGLPYEQY

J: TRBJ2-3
size: few
V: TRBV11-2
CDR3: ASSLYSGGAWRSTDTQY

J: TRBJ2-7
size: .
V: TRBV7-2
CDR3: ASSMTTGGYEQY

J: TRBJ2-3
size: few
V: TRBV5-1
CDR3: ASSKAAPTDTQY

J: TRBJ2-1
size: few
V: TRBV11-2
CDR3: ASSRLAGGPDEQF

J: TRBJ2-7
size: .
V: TRBV20-1
CDR3: SILAGGGYEQY

J: TRBJ2-3
size: few
V: TRBV7-2
CDR3: ASRVAATDTQY

J: TRBJ1-1
size: few
V: TRBV20-1
CDR3: SAWDDRETEAF

J: TRBJ2-1
size: .
V: TRBV24-1
CDR3: ATSDFRGIRDDGQF

J: TRBJ2-1
size: once
V: TRBV25-1
CDR3: ASGPGDEQF

J: TRBJ1-1
size: .
V: TRBV28
CDR3: ATRKTEAF

J: TRBJ1-5
size: .
V: TRBV27
CDR3: ASSLSRGGGNQPQH

J: TRBJ1-5
size: .
V: TRBV12-3/TRBV12-4
CDR3: ASSSTGVSNQPQH

J: TRBJ2-1
size: .
V: TRBV2
CDR3: ASSESYYNEQF

J: TRBJ1-6
size: once
V: TRBV27
CDR3: ASSFTEWNSPLH

J: TRBJ2-5
size: .
V: TRBV9
CDR3: ASSAHTAGGETQY

J: TRBJ1-1
size: .
V: TRBV24-1
CDR3: ATSAGATEAF

J: TRBJ1-5
size: .
V: TRBV20-1
CDR3: SAKTGAQPQH

J: TRBJ2-3
size: .
V: TRBV9
CDR3: ASSPREGTDTQY

J: TRBJ2-1
size: few
V: TRBV12-5
CDR3: ASGLVLGRSDNEQF

J: TRBJ2-7
size: .
V: TRBV18
CDR3: ASGPGVAYEQY

J: TRBJ2-2
size: .
V: TRBV5-1
CDR3: ASSFRYTGELF